The text below deals with one T cell receptor beta chain. Per the original data handling: Amplification with reference gene primers provided the estimates of nucleated cell counts. Produced via immunoSEQ multiplex PCR; TCRdb's table is partial and in-frame only. V and J calls and clone size are as listed in that table; D and trimming were resolved from the DNA. Here the sample spans roughly 310,000 clones, over 75% being singletons. Before being deemed recovered, Cohort 3 donors had two negative PCRs, clearance, or symptom resolution. This entry belongs to a study of blood T cell repertoires in COVID-19. Study overall: Sources were T cells, B-cell-depleted T cells, or PBMCs; the material itself was cDNA or gDNA.

Germline CDR1 reads MGHRA; CDR2 reads YSYEKL. Trimming removed 1 base from V and 5 bases from J; junction bases left unmatched: 10. This CDR3 spans 16 amino acids. The sample consisted of PBMCs or T cells enriched from blood (not recorded which). V usage is TRBV4-1 and J usage is TRBJ1-1; TRBD1 matches 7 bases. The sequence was collected from a woman aged 40 to 55 who had recovered from COVID-19. The CDR3 DNA reads as TGCGCCAGCAGCCAAGGACAGGGCGCTGGGGAGACTGAAGCTTTCTTT. This codes for CASSQGQGAGETEAFF.